The clone carrying this T cell receptor (beta chain) showed up just a few times. Its target is not known. The data were taken from a study of T cell responses to AZD1222 COVID-19 vaccine. General study results and limits: Of the AZD1222 recipients, only five or six were seropositive at baseline. Spike-specific TCR repertoires showed rising breadth and depth after two AZD1222 doses. Mapped onto spike, vaccine-associated CD4 TCRs spanned it and were dominant at 160-218 and 743-854.

Libraries were prepared by immunoSEQ multiplex PCR; TCRdb keeps only in-frame clonotypes and omits some of them. This sample yields about 140,000 clones, of which roughly 89% are seen a single time; more than 4.5% belongs to the top ten. This TCR derives from an adult in good health. The input for sequencing was peripheral blood, taken on day 0 of AZD1222 vaccination.

CDR3 sequence (DNA): TGCGCCAGCAGCTTACGAACAGCTCCCTACGAGCAGTACTTC. Residues: CASSLRTAPYEQYF. V gene TRBV5-1 combines with J gene TRBJ2-7, with D unclear. The CDR3 loop spans 14 amino acids. V lost 2 bases and J 2 bases, leaving 11 bases between the germline ends. Germline CDR1 and CDR2: SGHRS and YFSETQ.